This T cell receptor beta chain emerged from a study of beta chain features in type 1 diabetes. Per the germline V gene, CDR1 is ENHRY and CDR2 is SYGVKD. This CDR3 spans 13 amino acids. V dropped 2 bases and J dropped 2 bases, with 7 bases sitting between them. All sorted populations exceeded 95% purity. Sequenced material consisted of expressed TCRB transcripts (all of the isolated RNA was reverse transcribed). Measured with immunoSEQ multiplex PCR; TCRdb has only the in-frame clones, and not every one. The top ten clones hold over 0.04% of a sample with hundreds of thousands of clones, approximately 10% of them seen once.

The TCR originated in a woman aged 18-29 years in good health. The rearrangement uses TRBV10-3 and TRBJ2-7, with D unresolved. Sequencing input: naive CD4+ T cells from blood. CDR3: CAISETAAYEQYF. CDR3 sequence (DNA): TGTGCCATCAGTGAGACCGCGGCCTACGAGCAGTACTTC.